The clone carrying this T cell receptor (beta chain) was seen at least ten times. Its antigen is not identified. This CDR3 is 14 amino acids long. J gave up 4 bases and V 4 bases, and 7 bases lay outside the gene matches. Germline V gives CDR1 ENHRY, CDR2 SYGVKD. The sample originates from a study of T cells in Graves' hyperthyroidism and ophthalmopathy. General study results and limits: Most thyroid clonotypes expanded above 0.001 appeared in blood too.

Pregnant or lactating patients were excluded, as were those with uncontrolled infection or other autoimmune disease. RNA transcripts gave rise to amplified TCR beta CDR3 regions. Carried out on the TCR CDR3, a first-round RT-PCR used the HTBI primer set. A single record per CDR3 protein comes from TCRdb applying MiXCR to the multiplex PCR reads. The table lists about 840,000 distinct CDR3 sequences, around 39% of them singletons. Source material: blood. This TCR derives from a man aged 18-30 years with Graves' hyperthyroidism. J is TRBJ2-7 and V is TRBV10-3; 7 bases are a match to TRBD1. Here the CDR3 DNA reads TGTGCCATCAGTGGGCAGACAGGGCTTTACGAGCAGTACTTC. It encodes CAISGQTGLYEQYF.